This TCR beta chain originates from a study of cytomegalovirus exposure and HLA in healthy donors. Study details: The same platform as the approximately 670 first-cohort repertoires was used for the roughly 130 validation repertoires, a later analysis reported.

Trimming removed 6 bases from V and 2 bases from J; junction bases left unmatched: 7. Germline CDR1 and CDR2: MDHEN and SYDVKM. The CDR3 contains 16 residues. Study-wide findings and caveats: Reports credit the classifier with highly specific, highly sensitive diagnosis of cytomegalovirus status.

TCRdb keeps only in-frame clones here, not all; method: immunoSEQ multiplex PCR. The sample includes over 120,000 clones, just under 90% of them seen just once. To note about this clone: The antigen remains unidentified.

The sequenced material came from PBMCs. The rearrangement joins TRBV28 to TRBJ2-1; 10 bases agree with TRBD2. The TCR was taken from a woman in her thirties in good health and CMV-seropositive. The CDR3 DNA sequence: TGTGCCAGCAGCCTATTACTAGCGGGAACCTACAATGAGCAGTTCTTC. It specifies CASSLLLAGTYNEQFF.